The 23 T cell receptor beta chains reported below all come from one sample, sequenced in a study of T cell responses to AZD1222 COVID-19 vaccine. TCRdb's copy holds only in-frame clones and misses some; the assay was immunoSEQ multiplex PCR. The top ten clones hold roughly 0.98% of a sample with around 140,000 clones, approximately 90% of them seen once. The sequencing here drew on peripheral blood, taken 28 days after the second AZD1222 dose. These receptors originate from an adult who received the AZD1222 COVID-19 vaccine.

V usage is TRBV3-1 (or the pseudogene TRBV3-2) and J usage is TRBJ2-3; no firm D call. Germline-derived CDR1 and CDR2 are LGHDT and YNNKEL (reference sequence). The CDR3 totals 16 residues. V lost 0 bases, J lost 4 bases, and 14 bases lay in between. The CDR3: CASSQDWHSRSDTQYF. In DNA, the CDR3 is TGTGCCAGCAGCCAAGATTGGCATAGTAGGTCAGATACGCAGTATTTT.

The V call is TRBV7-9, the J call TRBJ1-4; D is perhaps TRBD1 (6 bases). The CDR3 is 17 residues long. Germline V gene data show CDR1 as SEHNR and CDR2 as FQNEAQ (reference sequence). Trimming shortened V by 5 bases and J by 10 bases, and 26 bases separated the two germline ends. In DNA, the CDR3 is TGTGCCAGCAGCGCAACCGGGAGCCAGGGGTTTCAATTAAAACTGTTTTTT. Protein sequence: CASSATGSQGFQLKLFF.

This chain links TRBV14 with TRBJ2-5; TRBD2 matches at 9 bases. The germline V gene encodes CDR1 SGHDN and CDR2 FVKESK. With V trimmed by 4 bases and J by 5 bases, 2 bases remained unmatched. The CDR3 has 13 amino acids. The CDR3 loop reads CASSPGLAETQYF. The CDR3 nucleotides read TGTGCCAGCAGCCCAGGACTAGCGGAGACCCAGTACTTC. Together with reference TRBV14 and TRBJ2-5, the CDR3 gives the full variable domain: EAGVTQFPSHSVIEKGQTVTLRCDPISGHDNLYWYRRVMGKEIKFLLHFVKESKQDESGMPNNRFLAERTGGTYSTLKVQPAELEDSGVYFCASSPGLAETQYFGPGTRLLVL.

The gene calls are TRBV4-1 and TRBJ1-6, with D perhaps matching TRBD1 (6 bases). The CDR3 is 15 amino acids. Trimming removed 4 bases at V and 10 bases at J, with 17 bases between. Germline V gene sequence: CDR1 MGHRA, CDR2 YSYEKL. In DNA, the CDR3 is TGCGCCAGCAGCCGGAAGTGGGCAGGGGAGTCACCCCTCCACTTT. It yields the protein CASSRKWAGESPLHF.

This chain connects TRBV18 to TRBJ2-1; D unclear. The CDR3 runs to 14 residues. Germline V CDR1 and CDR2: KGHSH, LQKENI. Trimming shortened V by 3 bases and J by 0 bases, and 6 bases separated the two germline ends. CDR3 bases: TGTGCCAGCTCACCCCCCCGCTCCTACAATGAGCAGTTCTTC. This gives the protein CASSPPRSYNEQFF.

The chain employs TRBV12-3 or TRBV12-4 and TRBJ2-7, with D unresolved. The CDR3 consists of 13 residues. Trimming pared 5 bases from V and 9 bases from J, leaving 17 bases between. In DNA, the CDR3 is TGTGCCAGCAGTCAACCCGGGTCCTTGGGGCAGTACTTC. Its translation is CASSQPGSLGQYF.

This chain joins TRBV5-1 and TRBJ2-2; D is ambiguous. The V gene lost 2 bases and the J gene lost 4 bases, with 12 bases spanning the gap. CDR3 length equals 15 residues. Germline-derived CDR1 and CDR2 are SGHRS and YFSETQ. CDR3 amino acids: CASSFGSPGTGELFF. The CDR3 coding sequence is TGCGCCAGCAGCTTTGGCAGCCCGGGCACCGGGGAGCTGTTTTTT. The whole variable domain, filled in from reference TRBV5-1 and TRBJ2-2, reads KAGVTQTPRYLIKTRGQQVTLSCSPISGHRSVSWYQQTPGQGLQFLFEYFSETQRNKGNFPGRFSGRQFSNSRSEMNVSTLELGDSALYLCASSFGSPGTGELFFGEGSRLTVL.

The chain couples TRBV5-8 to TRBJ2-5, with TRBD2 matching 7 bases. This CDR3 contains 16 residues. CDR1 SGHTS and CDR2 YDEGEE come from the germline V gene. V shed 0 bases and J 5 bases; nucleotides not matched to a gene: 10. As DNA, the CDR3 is TGTGCCAGCAGCTTGGGGCGGGGGACGCTGCGGGAGACCCAGTACTTC. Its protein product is CASSLGRGTLRETQYF.

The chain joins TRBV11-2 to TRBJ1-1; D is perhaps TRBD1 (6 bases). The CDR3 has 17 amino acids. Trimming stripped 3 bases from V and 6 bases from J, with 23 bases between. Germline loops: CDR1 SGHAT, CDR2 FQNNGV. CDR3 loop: CASSLWGPRRTAPEAFF. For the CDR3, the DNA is TGTGCCAGCAGCTTGTGGGGGCCACGACGGACAGCACCTGAAGCTTTCTTT.

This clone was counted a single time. Written as DNA, the CDR3 is TGTGCCACCGGGGCAGGGGGTGGGTCACCCCTCCACTTT. Protein sequence: CATGAGGGSPLHF. The chain employs TRBV14 and TRBJ1-6; 7 bases are a match to TRBD1. CDR3 size: 13 residues. Germline lookup yields CDR1 SGHDN and CDR2 FVKESK. V dropped 10 bases and J dropped 10; count of bases not matched to a gene: 10.

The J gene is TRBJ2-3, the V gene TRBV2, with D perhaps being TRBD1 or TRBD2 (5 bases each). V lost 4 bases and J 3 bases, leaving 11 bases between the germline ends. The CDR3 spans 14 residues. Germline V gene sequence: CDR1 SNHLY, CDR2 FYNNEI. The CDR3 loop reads CASSVEGTTDTQYF. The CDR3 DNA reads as TGTGCCAGCAGTGTAGAGGGGACGACAGATACGCAGTATTTT.

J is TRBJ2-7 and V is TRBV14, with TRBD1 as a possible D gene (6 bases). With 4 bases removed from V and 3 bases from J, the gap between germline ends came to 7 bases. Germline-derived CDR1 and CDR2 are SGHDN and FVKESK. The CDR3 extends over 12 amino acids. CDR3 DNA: TGTGCCAGCAGCCGGACAGTCTACGAGCAGTACTTC. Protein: CASSRTVYEQYF.

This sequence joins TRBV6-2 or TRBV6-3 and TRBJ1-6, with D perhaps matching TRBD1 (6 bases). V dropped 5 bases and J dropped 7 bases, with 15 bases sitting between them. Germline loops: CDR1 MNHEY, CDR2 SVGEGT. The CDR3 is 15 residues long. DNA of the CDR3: TGTGCCAGCAGTCCCCAGGGCAGGGGCAATTCACCCCTCCACTTT. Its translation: CASSPQGRGNSPLHF.

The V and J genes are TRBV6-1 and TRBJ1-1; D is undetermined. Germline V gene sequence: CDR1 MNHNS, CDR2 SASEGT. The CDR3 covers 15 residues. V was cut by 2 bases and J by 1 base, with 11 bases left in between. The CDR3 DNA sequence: TGTGCCAGCAGTGAATCCGGGTCGGCGAACACTGAAGCTTTCTTT. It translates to CASSESGSANTEAFF.

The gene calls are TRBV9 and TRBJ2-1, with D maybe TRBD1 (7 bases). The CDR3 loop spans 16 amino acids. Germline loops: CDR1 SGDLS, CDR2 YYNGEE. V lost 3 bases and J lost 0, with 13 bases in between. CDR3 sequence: CASSGQGGSSYNEQFF. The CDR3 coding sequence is TGTGCCAGCAGCGGCCAGGGGGGAAGCTCCTACAATGAGCAGTTCTTC.

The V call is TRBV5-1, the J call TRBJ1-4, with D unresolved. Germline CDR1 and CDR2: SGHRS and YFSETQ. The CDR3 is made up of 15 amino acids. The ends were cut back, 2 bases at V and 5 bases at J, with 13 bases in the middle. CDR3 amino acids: CASSFTGLKNEKLFF. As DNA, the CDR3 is TGCGCCAGCAGCTTCACGGGCCTCAAGAATGAAAAACTGTTTTTT.

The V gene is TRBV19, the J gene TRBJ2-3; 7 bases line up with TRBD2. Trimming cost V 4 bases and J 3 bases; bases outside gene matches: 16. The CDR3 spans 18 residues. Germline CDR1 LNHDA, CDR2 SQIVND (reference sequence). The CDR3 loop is CASSNSLGGRAPTDTQYF. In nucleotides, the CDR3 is TGTGCCAGTAGTAATTCCCTCGGGGGGAGAGCTCCTACAGATACGCAGTATTTT.

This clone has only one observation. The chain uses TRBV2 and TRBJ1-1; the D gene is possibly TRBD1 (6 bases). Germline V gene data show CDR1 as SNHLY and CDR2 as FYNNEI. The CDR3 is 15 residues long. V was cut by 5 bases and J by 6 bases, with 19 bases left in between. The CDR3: CASSPVLRGNAEAFF. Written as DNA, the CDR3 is TGTGCCAGCAGTCCGGTTCTCAGGGGTAACGCTGAAGCTTTCTTT.

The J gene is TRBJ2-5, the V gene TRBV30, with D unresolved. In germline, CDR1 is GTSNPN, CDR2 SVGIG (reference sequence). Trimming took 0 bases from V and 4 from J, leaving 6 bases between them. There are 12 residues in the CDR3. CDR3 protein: CAWSVLGETQYF. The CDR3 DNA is TGTGCCTGGAGTGTTTTGGGAGAGACCCAGTACTTC.

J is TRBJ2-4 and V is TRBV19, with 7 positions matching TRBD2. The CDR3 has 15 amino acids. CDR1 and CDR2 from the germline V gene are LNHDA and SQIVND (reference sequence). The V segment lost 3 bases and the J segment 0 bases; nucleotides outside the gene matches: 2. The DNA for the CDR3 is TGTGCCAGTAGTATGCTAGCGGTAGCCAAAAACATTCAGTACTTC. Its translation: CASSMLAVAKNIQYF.

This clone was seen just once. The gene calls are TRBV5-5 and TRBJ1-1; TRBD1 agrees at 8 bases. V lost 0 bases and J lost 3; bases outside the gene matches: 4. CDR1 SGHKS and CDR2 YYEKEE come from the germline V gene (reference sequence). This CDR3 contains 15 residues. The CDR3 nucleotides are TGTGCCAGCAGCTTGGTGGCAGGGGGCCACACTGAAGCTTTCTTT. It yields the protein CASSLVAGGHTEAFF.

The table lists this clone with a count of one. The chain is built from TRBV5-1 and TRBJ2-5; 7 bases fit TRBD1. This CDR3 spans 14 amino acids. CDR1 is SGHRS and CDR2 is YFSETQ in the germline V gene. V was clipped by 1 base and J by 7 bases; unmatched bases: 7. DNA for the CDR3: TGCGCCAGCAGCTTGTATGAAGGGGGCCCGACCCAGTACTTC. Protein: CASSLYEGGPTQYF.

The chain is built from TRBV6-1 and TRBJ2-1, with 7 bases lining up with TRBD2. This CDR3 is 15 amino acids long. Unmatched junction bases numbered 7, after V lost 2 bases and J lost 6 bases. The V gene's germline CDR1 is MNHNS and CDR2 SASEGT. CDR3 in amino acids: CASSEIETSINEQFF. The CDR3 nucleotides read TGTGCCAGCAGTGAAATAGAGACTAGCATCAATGAGCAGTTCTTC.